Shown below are 5 T cell receptor beta chains from a single sample sequenced in a study of shared clonotypes between healthy human individuals. As defined, naive CD8 cells were CD45RO-negative and positively selected for CCR7, with terminally differentiated effector memory CD45RA+ cells excluded. Some clones are missing from TCRdb's copy, which holds only in-frame ones; the method was immunoSEQ multiplex PCR. The repertoire consists of some 2,000,000 clones, with about 94% occurring once and the leading ten covering roughly 1.1%. Sequenced: naive CD8+ T cells sorted from blood. These receptors were taken from a man aged 18 to 29 in good health.

The CDR3 loop is CASSFGGNYEQYF. CDR3 nucleotide sequence: TGTGCCAGCAGCTTTGGCGGGAACTACGAGCAGTACTTC. The chain carries TRBV7-6 and TRBJ2-7; D is perhaps TRBD2 (6 bases). The CDR3 length is 13 residues. V dropped 3 bases and J dropped 3 bases, with 9 bases sitting between them. CDR1 and CDR2 from the germline V gene are SGHVS and FNYEAQ.

V is TRBV11-3 and J is TRBJ2-5; 7 nucleotides match TRBD1. The V segment lost 4 bases and the J segment 1 base; nucleotides outside the gene matches: 15. The CDR3 runs 18 residues. Germline CDR1 and CDR2: SGHNT and YENEEA. CDR3 DNA sequence: TGTGCCAGCAGCTCCGGGGATACCTTAGGGGGCAGCCAAGAGACCCAGTACTTC. It codes for CASSSGDTLGGSQETQYF.

V is TRBV30 and J is TRBJ2-1; 12 positions agree with TRBD2. J was trimmed by 9 bases and V by 1 base; bases with no gene match: 1. Germline V gene data show CDR1 as GTSNPN and CDR2 as SVGIG (reference sequence). The CDR3 sequence is 13 residues long. DNA for the CDR3: TGTGCCTGGAGTGCTAGCGGGAGGGGTGAGCAGTTCTTC. It specifies CAWSASGRGEQFF.

The chain uses TRBV5-4 and TRBJ1-2; a weak D match, TRBD1 (5 bases). Germline lookup yields CDR1 SGHNT and CDR2 YYREEE (reference sequence). V was shortened by 0 bases and J by 5 bases, with 11 bases between the two germline ends. The CDR3 has 14 amino acids. This CDR3 reads CASSLGVRVYGYTF. DNA of the CDR3: TGTGCCAGCAGCTTGGGGGTCAGGGTATATGGCTACACCTTC. The whole variable domain, filled in from reference TRBV5-4 and TRBJ1-2, reads ETGVTQSPTHLIKTRGQQVTLRCSSQSGHNTVSWYQQALGQGPQFIFQYYREEENGRGNFPPRFSGLQFPNYSSELNVNALELDDSALYLCASSLGVRVYGYTFGSGTRLTVV.

Concerning this clone itself: Other DNA sequences in this sample translate to the same CDR3. This chain uses TRBV27 with TRBJ2-7; no firm D call. The CDR3 is 15 amino acids. V lost 2 bases and J 0 bases, leaving 11 bases between the germline ends. The germline CDR1 and CDR2 sequences are MNHEY and SMNVEV (reference sequence). The DNA of the CDR3 is TGTGCCAGCAGTTTAAAGGGCCACCCCTCCTACGAGCAGTACTTC. This codes for CASSLKGHPSYEQYF.